What follows are 21 T cell receptor beta chains derived from one specimen sequenced in a study of blood T cell repertoires in COVID-19. The table came from immunoSEQ multiplex PCR; TCRdb's copy has only in-frame clones and leaves some out. Of 45,000 to 50,000 clones in the sample, 83% were seen once. Sequenced material: peripheral blood. The receptor source for this set is a man older than 75 in a cohort sampled during active COVID-19.

This clone came up a few times. V is TRBV7-2 and J is TRBJ2-7, with TRBD2 matching 10 bases. Per germline, CDR1 SGHTA and CDR2 FQGNSA. V was clipped by 5 bases and J by 3 bases; unmatched bases: 10. The length of the CDR3 is 16 residues. Written as DNA, the CDR3 is TGTGCCAGCAGCGAGACTCTAGCGGGGGCCTACTACGAGCAGTACTTC. Protein: CASSETLAGAYYEQYF.

The chain uses TRBV7-9 and TRBJ2-1; 8 bases agree with TRBD1. CDR1 and CDR2 from the germline V gene are SEHNR and FQNEAQ (reference sequence). Germline trimming cut 4 bases from V and 3 bases from J; bases unmatched to any gene: 14. The CDR3 runs 18 residues. This chain's CDR3 is CASSSPTIRQGSYNEQFF. In nucleotides, the CDR3 is TGTGCCAGCAGCTCTCCTACGATACGACAGGGGAGCTACAATGAGCAGTTCTTC.

The gene calls are TRBV7-2 and TRBJ1-2, with 9 bases aligning to TRBD1. The V and J ends lost 5 bases and 4 bases, in that order; junction bases with no gene match: 2. The length of the CDR3 is 13 residues. CDR1 and CDR2 (germline): SGHTA, FQGNSA. The CDR3, as DNA: TGTGCCAGCAGCCGACAGGGGGTCTATGGCTACACCTTC. Encoded protein: CASSRQGVYGYTF. The full variable domain, completed using reference TRBV7-2 and TRBJ1-2, is GAGVSQSPSNKVTEKGKDVELRCDPISGHTALYWYRQSLGQGLEFLIYFQGNSAPDKSGLPSDRFSAERTGGSVSTLTIQRTQQEDSAVYLCASSRQGVYGYTFGSGTRLTVV.

V gene TRBV19 combines with J gene TRBJ2-1; a weak D match, TRBD1 (5 bases). V gave up 2 bases and J gave up 4 bases, with 12 bases separating them. Germline V gives CDR1 LNHDA, CDR2 SQIVND (reference sequence). This CDR3 is built from 15 residues. Here the CDR3 reads CASSIQGKGYNEQFF. DNA of the CDR3: TGTGCCAGTAGTATACAGGGTAAGGGATACAATGAGCAGTTCTTC.

This rearrangement joins TRBV6-2 or TRBV6-3 to TRBJ2-5; a weak D match, TRBD2 (6 bases). Trimming cost V 6 bases and J 2 bases, with 13 bases left between them. The CDR3 loop spans 14 amino acids. Germline assignment: CDR1 MNHEY and CDR2 SVGEGT. The CDR3 loop reads CASSIRLVQETQYF. The CDR3 nucleotides are TGTGCCAGCAGCATTCGACTAGTGCAAGAGACCCAGTACTTC.

The gene calls are TRBV29-1 and TRBJ1-1; 11 nucleotides match TRBD1. Germline V CDR1 and CDR2: SQVTM, ANQGSEA. J gave up 6 bases and V 7 bases, and 4 bases lay outside the gene matches. CDR3 size: 12 residues. CDR3: CSAGQGAAEAFF. CDR3 in DNA: TGCAGCGCCGGACAGGGGGCGGCTGAAGCTTTCTTT.

The CDR3 nucleotides are TGTGCCAGCAGCCACGGACAGGGATGGGGCTACACCTTC. Amino acid sequence: CASSHGQGWGYTF. V usage is TRBV3-1 (or the pseudogene TRBV3-2) and J usage is TRBJ1-2; 8 nucleotides match TRBD1. The CDR3 runs 13 residues. The germline CDR1 and CDR2 sequences are LGHDT and YNNKEL (reference sequence). V shed 3 bases, J shed 8 bases, and the junction held 5 bases outside the gene matches.

This rearrangement joins TRBV5-5 to TRBJ2-5; 12 bases align to TRBD2. The trim removed 0 bases at V and 7 bases at J, leaving 7 bases unmatched. The CDR3 is 16 amino acids. Germline V CDR1 and CDR2: SGHKS, YYEKEE (reference sequence). DNA of the CDR3: TGTGCCAGCAGCTTGGTGGCTAGCGGGAGGGTTGTGACCCAGTACTTC. It codes for CASSLVASGRVVTQYF.

This sequence joins TRBV12-3 or TRBV12-4 and TRBJ1-1; D is unresolved. Trimming pared 5 bases from V and 1 base from J, leaving 8 bases between. The CDR3 sequence is 13 residues long. CDR3 protein: CASSAYRNTEAFF. CDR3 DNA sequence: TGTGCCAGCAGTGCCTACAGGAACACTGAAGCTTTCTTT.

This clone was observed a single time. The chain joins TRBV29-1 to TRBJ2-4; 8 nucleotides agree with TRBD1. This CDR3 has 13 residues. Germline-derived CDR1 and CDR2 are SQVTM and ANQGSEA. The CDR3 sequence is CSVGDRRKNIQYF. The CDR3 DNA sequence: TGCTCCGTCGGGGACAGGAGGAAAAACATTCAGTACTTC.

The V and J genes are TRBV6-5 and TRBJ2-7; the D gene is possibly TRBD2 (6 bases). Looked up from germline, CDR1 is MNHEY and CDR2 is SVGAGI. Trimming pared 0 bases from V and 5 bases from J, leaving 8 bases between. The CDR3 has 13 residues. CDR3 in DNA: TGTGCCAGCAGTTACTCGGCGGGGCACGAGCAGTACTTC. Its protein product is CASSYSAGHEQYF.

In this sample, this clone turned up a few times. The chain couples TRBV28 to TRBJ2-7; no clear D. This CDR3 has 13 residues. The V and J ends lost 7 bases and 2 bases respectively, with 12 bases between them. Germline assignment: CDR1 MDHEN and CDR2 SYDVKM. CDR3 in DNA: TGTGCCAGCAATGTCGGCGGAGCCTACGAGCAGTACTTC. Translating gives CASNVGGAYEQYF.

This chain links TRBV28 with TRBJ1-1; D uncertain. Trimming left V 2 bases short and J 4 bases short, with 8 bases between. Germline-derived CDR1 and CDR2 are MDHEN and SYDVKM. The CDR3 length is 13 residues. The CDR3, as DNA: TGTGCCAGCAGTTTAGAGACTCTCACTGAAGCTTTCTTT. Its translation: CASSLETLTEAFF.

The chain uses TRBV6-5 and TRBJ1-2; no clear D gene. The V end lost 4 bases, the J end lost 7 bases, and 10 bases lay between the germline ends. The CDR3 runs 12 residues. Germline-derived CDR1 and CDR2 are MNHEY and SVGAGI. CDR3 loop: CASSSTWSGYTF. The DNA of the CDR3 is TGTGCCAGCAGTTCGACCTGGAGTGGCTACACCTTC.

This clone was detected only once. The chain's CDR3 is CASSQDLRQGGWGEAFF. The DNA of the CDR3 is TGCGCCAGCAGCCAAGATCTGAGACAGGGTGGATGGGGTGAAGCTTTCTTT. The gene calls are TRBV4-3 and TRBJ1-1, with 7 bases identical to TRBD1. Germline-derived CDR1 and CDR2 are LGHNA and YSLEER. The CDR3 covers 17 residues. V trimming: 0 bases; J trimming: 7 bases; junction bases outside the gene matches: 14.

This chain connects TRBV3-1 (or the pseudogene TRBV3-2) to TRBJ2-7; 9 bases fit TRBD1. Germline V lookup: CDR1 LGHDT, CDR2 YNNKEL (reference sequence). V trimming: 1 base; J trimming: 5 bases; junction bases outside the gene matches: 9. The CDR3 is 16 residues long. CDR3 DNA sequence: TGTGCCAGCAGCCAAGGAACCGGGACAGGGTTCCACGAGCAGTACTTC. This encodes CASSQGTGTGFHEQYF.

This chain uses TRBV29-1 with TRBJ2-5; D ambiguous. V lost 6 bases to trimming and J lost 5 bases, with 16 bases between them. The CDR3 sequence is 13 residues long. The germline CDR1 and CDR2 sequences are SQVTM and ANQGSEA. Here the CDR3 DNA reads TGCAGCGTGTCTACTAATTTGAGGGAGACCCAGTACTTC. This translates into CSVSTNLRETQYF.

The J gene is TRBJ1-3, the V gene TRBV18; the D gene is possibly TRBD1 (5 bases). The CDR3 length is 17 residues. Trimming shortened V by 3 bases and J by 2 bases, and 17 bases separated the two germline ends. Germline CDR1 reads KGHSH; CDR2 reads LQKENI. This CDR3 is CASSPTTRGMAGNTIYF. CDR3 in DNA: TGTGCCAGCTCACCGACCACTCGGGGGATGGCTGGAAACACCATATATTTT.

The chain is built from TRBV4-1 and TRBJ1-6, with D unclear. Germline CDR1 is MGHRA and CDR2 is YSYEKL. V was trimmed by 1 base and J by 9 bases, leaving 13 bases between them. The CDR3 covers 15 residues. CDR3 in DNA: TGCGCCAGCAGCCAAGGTCCTCCCGGTGGTTCACCCCTCCACTTT. Amino acids: CASSQGPPGGSPLHF.

This sequence joins TRBV30 and TRBJ1-1; no definite D call. CDR3 size: 15 residues. CDR1 is GTSNPN and CDR2 is SVGIG in the germline V gene (reference sequence). Trimming left V 2 bases short and J 0 bases short, with 13 bases between. Written as DNA, the CDR3 is TGTGCCTGGAGTCTCAGATGGCCCATGAACACTGAAGCTTTCTTT. Its translation: CAWSLRWPMNTEAFF.

The J gene is TRBJ1-5, the V gene TRBV18, with 9 nucleotides matching TRBD1. The CDR3 consists of 15 residues. After removal of 4 bases from V and 6 bases from J, the junction contained 7 bases not matched to a gene. Germline lookup yields CDR1 KGHSH and CDR2 LQKENI. The CDR3 DNA sequence: TGTGCCAGCTCACTTACAGGGGGCACTGGTCAGCCCCAGCATTTT. Translation gives CASSLTGGTGQPQHF.